The 17 T cell receptor beta chains given below trace back to one sample, sequenced in a study of vaccination effects on CD4 cells after COVID-19 (dated 2022 in TCRdb). After about 10 days of culture, CD4+ T cells were isolated with the EasySep CD4+ T cell isolation kit. Participants received two doses of either the BNT162b2 or the mRNA-1273 mRNA SARS-CoV-2 vaccine. The antigens of these receptors remain unknown. To prepare the library, the immunoSEQ multiplex PCR assay was applied. TCRdb obtained this table from immuneACCESS and retained in-frame rearrangements with V and J assigned. These tables miss some clones; where compared with another copy, unresolved V genes account for less than half of the shortfall, and the remainder is unexplained. This sample is represented by approximately 66,000 clones; less than 85% of them were singletons. The leading ten clones occupy approximately 2.3% of the sample.

The material sequenced was CD4+ T cells from PBMCs cultured without peptide, taken after COVID-19 vaccination. The receptors here all came from a human donor who received a COVID-19 vaccine.

The rearrangement joins TRBV7-9 to TRBJ1-3; a weak D match, TRBD1 (5 bases). The CDR3 length is 17 residues. The germline V gene encodes CDR1 SEHNR and CDR2 FQNEAQ (reference sequence). Trimming removed 0 bases at V and 0 bases at J, with 12 bases between. As DNA, the CDR3 is TGTGCCAGCAGCTTAGCATTTGGGGGGAACTCTGGAAACACCATATATTTT. Protein sequence: CASSLAFGGNSGNTIYF. The whole variable domain, filled in from reference TRBV7-9 and TRBJ1-3, reads DTGVSQNPRHKITKRGQNVTFRCDPISEHNRLYWYRQTLGQGPEFLTYFQNEAQLEKSRLLSDRFSAERPKGSFSTLEIQRTEQGDSAMYLCASSLAFGGNSGNTIYFGEGSWLTVV.

The chain uses TRBV7-3 and TRBJ2-1; 8 nucleotides align to TRBD2. There are 16 residues in the CDR3. Germline-derived CDR1 and CDR2 are SGHTA and FQGTGA. After removal of 4 bases from V and 5 bases from J, the junction contained 10 bases not matched to a gene. The CDR3 bases are TGTGCCAGCAGCTCGACCGGGGCGGGGGGAAACAATGAGCAGTTCTTC. This encodes CASSSTGAGGNNEQFF.

The chain joins TRBV18 to TRBJ1-5; weak D call: TRBD1 (5 bases). This CDR3 comprises 15 residues. Looked up from germline, CDR1 is KGHSH and CDR2 is LQKENI. V lost 2 bases and J 4 bases, leaving 12 bases between the germline ends. Here the CDR3 reads CASSPGTGFNQPQHF. CDR3 nucleotides: TGTGCCAGCTCACCAGGCACAGGCTTTAATCAGCCCCAGCATTTT.

This clone was seen only once. The chain combines TRBV6-5 with TRBJ2-7, with 7 bases that match TRBD1. With V trimmed by 6 bases and J by 2 bases, 4 bases remained unmatched. The CDR3 is 13 residues long. Germline assignment: CDR1 MNHEY and CDR2 SVGAGI. The CDR3 protein is CASSQDRAYEQYV. The CDR3 coding sequence is TGTGCCAGCAGCCAAGACAGGGCCTACGAGCAGTACGTC.

This clone has a handful of counts. The V gene is TRBV29-1, the J gene TRBJ2-3; no firm D call. Looked up from germline, CDR1 is SQVTM and CDR2 is ANQGSEA. V lost 3 bases and J 0 bases, leaving 4 bases between the germline ends. The length of the CDR3 is 12 residues. The CDR3 coding sequence is TGCAGCGTTGACCTAAGCACAGATACGCAGTATTTT. Protein product: CSVDLSTDTQYF.

This chain uses TRBV6-1 with TRBJ2-7; no firm D call. Germline assignment: CDR1 MNHNS and CDR2 SASEGT. V lost 0 bases and J 3 bases, leaving 6 bases between the germline ends. The length of the CDR3 is 13 residues. The chain's CDR3 is CASSEAAHYEQYV. Here the CDR3 DNA reads TGTGCCAGCAGTGAAGCTGCACACTACGAGCAGTACGTC.

This sequence joins TRBV10-1 and TRBJ1-2; TRBD1 agrees at 10 bases. The CDR3 spans 14 residues. After removal of 7 bases from V and 5 bases from J, the junction contained 7 bases not matched to a gene. The germline V gene encodes CDR1 WNHNN and CDR2 SYGVQD (reference sequence). The CDR3 loop reads CASMGQGRSYGYTF. In DNA, the CDR3 is TGCGCCAGCATGGGACAGGGGAGAAGTTATGGCTACACCTTC.

This chain joins TRBV28 and TRBJ2-3; 10 nucleotides line up with TRBD1. V shed 7 bases and J 5 bases; nucleotides not matched to a gene: 9. This CDR3 contains 15 residues. Germline V CDR1 and CDR2: MDHEN, SYDVKM. The CDR3 coding sequence is TGTGCCAGCAAACCCGGGACAGGGGTGAAAGATACGCAGTATTTT. Translation: CASKPGTGVKDTQYF.

The rearrangement joins TRBV28 to TRBJ1-2; D is ambiguous. Germline V CDR1 and CDR2: MDHEN, SYDVKM. V was pared by 5 bases and J by 7 bases, with 17 bases between. The CDR3 spans 14 residues. CDR3 amino acids: CASSLLFYGVGYTF. CDR3 in DNA: TGTGCCAGCAGTCTCCTCTTCTATGGGGTTGGCTACACCTTC.

The V and J genes are TRBV19 and TRBJ2-7; TRBD1 is a possible D gene (5 bases). This CDR3 is built from 15 residues. Germline values: CDR1 LNHDA, CDR2 SQIVND (reference sequence). V lost 5 bases to trimming and J lost 3 bases, with 17 bases between them. In nucleotides, the CDR3 is TGTGCCAGTAGTCCCGACAGCCTTAACAGCTACGAGCAGTACGTC. Translated: CASSPDSLNSYEQYV.

This clone came up a few times. The chain carries TRBV20-1 and TRBJ1-1; D gene ambiguous. The CDR3 has 11 residues. The V gene lost 2 bases and the J gene lost 0 bases, with 1 base spanning the gap. CDR1 DFQATT and CDR2 SNEGSKA come from the germline V gene (reference sequence). In DNA form, the CDR3 reads TGCAGTGCTAGACTGAACACTGAAGCTTTCTTT. Translating it yields CSARLNTEAFF.

The J gene is TRBJ2-3, the V gene TRBV18, with D hard to call. Deletions cut 4 bases from V and 0 bases from J, with 8 bases between. The CDR3 is 14 amino acids. Germline V lookup: CDR1 KGHSH, CDR2 LQKENI. The CDR3 DNA follows: TGTGCCAGCTCACAACCCGGTAGCACAGATACGCAGTATTTT. Protein sequence: CASSQPGSTDTQYF.

The DNA of the CDR3 is TGTGCCAGCAGAGAACAGGAGGACTCTGGAAACACCATATATTTT. Its translation is CASREQEDSGNTIYF. V usage is TRBV6-6 and J usage is TRBJ1-3; D is possibly TRBD1 (5 bases). The CDR3 length is 15 residues. Looked up from germline, CDR1 is MNHNY and CDR2 is SVGAGI (reference sequence). V was shortened by 6 bases and J by 0 bases, with 12 bases between the two germline ends.

The gene calls are TRBV15 and TRBJ1-4, with 9 bases matching TRBD1. V shed 1 base and J 7 bases; nucleotides not matched to a gene: 4. The CDR3 is 15 residues long. Germline V gene sequence: CDR1 LNHNV, CDR2 YYDKDF (reference sequence). The CDR3 sequence is CATSRGDRESEKLFF. The DNA for the CDR3 is TGTGCCACCAGCAGAGGGGACAGGGAAAGTGAAAAACTGTTTTTT.

CDR3 loop: CASSPVGPGNTIYF. The CDR3 DNA reads TGCGCCAGCAGCCCCGTAGGGCCGGGAAACACCATATATTTT. V and J are TRBV4-1 and TRBJ1-3; D gene uncertain. This CDR3 has 14 residues. V lost 4 bases and J lost 4, with 11 bases in between. From germline, CDR1 is MGHRA and CDR2 YSYEKL.

The chain uses TRBV6-5 and TRBJ2-1; 12 bases are shared with TRBD2. CDR3 length: 14 amino acids. Germline V gives CDR1 MNHEY, CDR2 SVGAGI. After removal of 9 bases from V and 4 bases from J, the junction contained 4 bases not matched to a gene. DNA of the CDR3: TGTGCCAGTGAACTAGCGGGGGGTTACAATGAGCAGTTCTTC. It specifies CASELAGGYNEQFF.

The chain is built from TRBV6-6 and TRBJ2-1; possible D gene TRBD1, 6 bases. The CDR3 runs 16 residues. Trimming shortened V by 0 bases and J by 5 bases, and 14 bases separated the two germline ends. The V gene's germline CDR1 is MNHNY and CDR2 SVGAGI (reference sequence). This chain's CDR3 is CASSYSMQGSDNEQFF. The CDR3, as DNA: TGTGCCAGCAGTTACTCGATGCAGGGGTCGGACAATGAGCAGTTCTTC.